Included here is one T cell receptor (beta chain) sequence, with context. The data stem from a study of Ad26.COV2.S vaccination and SARS-CoV-2 variants. Using immunoSEQ multiplex PCR, the repertoire was profiled, and TCRdb retains in-frame clones only, with some absent. The data show roughly 460,000 clones, about nine tenths seen once. Documented treatment: over 15 received Ad26.COV2.S at low or high dose, single or two shots; about 5 received placebo; per-sample allocation not given. Sampling occurred on day 63 after the first vaccine or placebo injection. This CDR3 region has 14 residues. Deletions cut 6 bases from V and 5 bases from J, with 16 bases between. The germline gives CDR1 MNHEY, CDR2 SVGAGI.

This chain links TRBV6-5 with TRBJ1-2; D not resolved. The specimen comprised peripheral blood, sampled in a trial of Ad26.COV2.S vaccine versus placebo. The sequence derives from a person aged 18-65 years who received the Ad26.COV2.S COVID-19 vaccine or a placebo. DNA for the CDR3: TGTGCCAGCAGGCACCCGGGTTTGGGGTATGGCTACACCTTC. It specifies CASRHPGLGYGYTF.